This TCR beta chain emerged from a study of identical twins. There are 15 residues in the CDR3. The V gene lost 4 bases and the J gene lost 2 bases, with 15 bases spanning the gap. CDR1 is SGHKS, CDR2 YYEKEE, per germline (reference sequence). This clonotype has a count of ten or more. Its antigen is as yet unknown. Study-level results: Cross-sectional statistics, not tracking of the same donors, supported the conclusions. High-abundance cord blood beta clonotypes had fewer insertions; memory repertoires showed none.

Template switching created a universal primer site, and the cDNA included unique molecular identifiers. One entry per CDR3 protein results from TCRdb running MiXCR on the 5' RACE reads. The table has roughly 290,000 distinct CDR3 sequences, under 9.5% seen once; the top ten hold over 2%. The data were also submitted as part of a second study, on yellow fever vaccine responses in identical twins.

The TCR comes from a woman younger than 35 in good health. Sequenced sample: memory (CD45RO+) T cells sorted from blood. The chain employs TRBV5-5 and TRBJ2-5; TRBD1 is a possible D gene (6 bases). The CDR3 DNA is TGTGCCAGCAGCCGCCAGGGGCAGGGGCAAGAGACCCAGTACTTC. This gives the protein CASSRQGQGQETQYF.